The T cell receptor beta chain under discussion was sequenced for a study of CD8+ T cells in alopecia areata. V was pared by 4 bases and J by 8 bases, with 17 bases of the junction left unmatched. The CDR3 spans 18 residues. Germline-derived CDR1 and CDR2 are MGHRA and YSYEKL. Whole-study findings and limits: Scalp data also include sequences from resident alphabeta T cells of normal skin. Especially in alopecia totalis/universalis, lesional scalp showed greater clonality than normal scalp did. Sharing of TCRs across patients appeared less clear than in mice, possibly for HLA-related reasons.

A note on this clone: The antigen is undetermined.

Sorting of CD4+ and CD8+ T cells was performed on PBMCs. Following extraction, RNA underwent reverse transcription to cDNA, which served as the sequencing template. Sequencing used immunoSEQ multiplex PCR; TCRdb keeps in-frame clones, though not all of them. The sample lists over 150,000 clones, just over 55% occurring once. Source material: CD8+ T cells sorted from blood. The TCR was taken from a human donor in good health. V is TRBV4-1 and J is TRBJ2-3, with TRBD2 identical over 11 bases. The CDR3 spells CASSPMPTTSGVEGTQYF. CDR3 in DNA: TGCGCCAGCAGCCCAATGCCCACGACTAGCGGGGTAGAAGGTACGCAGTATTTT.